Shown below are 21 T cell receptor beta chains from a single sample sequenced in a study of OX40 agonist ivuxolimab in advanced cancers. TCRdb's copy holds only in-frame clones and misses some; the assay was immunoSEQ multiplex PCR. This table has 50,000 to 65,000 clones, roughly 87% appearing once. Sequencing used CD4+ or CD8+ T cells sorted from blood, obtained in a trial of the OX40 agonist ivuxolimab. The source is an adult with an advanced solid tumor such as melanoma, head and neck, liver or kidney cancer.

The chain has TRBV19 and TRBJ1-5; 9 bases align to TRBD1. The CDR3 totals 18 residues. Germline V gives CDR1 LNHDA, CDR2 SQIVND (reference sequence). Unmatched junction bases numbered 12, after V lost 3 bases and J lost 3 bases. In DNA, the CDR3 is TGTGCCAGTAGTATGGCCAAAAGGGACAGGGATTACAATCAGCCCCAGCATTTT. Translating it yields CASSMAKRDRDYNQPQHF. Looking up the rest from reference TRBV19 and TRBJ1-5 gives the full variable domain: DGGITQSPKYLFRKEGQNVTLSCEQNLNHDAMYWYRQDPGQGLRLIYYSQIVNDFQKGDIAEGYSVSREKKESFPLTVTSAQKNPTAFYLCASSMAKRDRDYNQPQHFGDGTRLSIL.

Concerning this clone: The sample contains more than one DNA sequence encoding this CDR3. The rearrangement uses TRBV2 and TRBJ2-3; D gene unclear. The germline V gene has CDR1 SNHLY and CDR2 FYNNEI. This CDR3 region has 12 residues. V shed 4 bases and J shed 0 bases, with 2 bases lying between them. The DNA of the CDR3 is TGTGCCAGCAGTGTAAGCACAGATACGCAGTATTTT. Protein: CASSVSTDTQYF.

The V gene is TRBV7-2, the J gene TRBJ1-5; D is ambiguous. Looked up from germline, CDR1 is SGHTA and CDR2 is FQGNSA. This CDR3 has 12 residues. Trimming pared 4 bases from V and 0 bases from J, leaving 1 base between. The CDR3: CASSYSNQPQHF. DNA of the CDR3: TGTGCCAGCAGCTATAGCAATCAGCCCCAGCATTTT. Full variable domain (missing parts from reference TRBV7-2 and TRBJ1-5): GAGVSQSPSNKVTEKGKDVELRCDPISGHTALYWYRQSLGQGLEFLIYFQGNSAPDKSGLPSDRFSAERTGGSVSTLTIQRTQQEDSAVYLCASSYSNQPQHFGDGTRLSIL.

The chain has TRBV10-3 and TRBJ1-5; 9 positions agree with TRBD1. The CDR3 spans 15 residues. From germline, CDR1 is ENHRY and CDR2 SYGVKD. V dropped 6 bases and J dropped 7; count of bases not matched to a gene: 10. The CDR3, as DNA: TGTGCCATCAGCAATACAGGGGGCGGTGAACAGCCCCAGCATTTT. It yields the protein CAISNTGGGEQPQHF.

The gene calls are TRBV4-1 and TRBJ1-1; 7 bases fit TRBD1. V shed 4 bases and J 4 bases; nucleotides not matched to a gene: 3. Germline V gene sequence: CDR1 MGHRA, CDR2 YSYEKL. The CDR3 totals 13 residues. The CDR3 region is CASSLAGGTEAFF. In nucleotides, the CDR3 is TGCGCCAGCAGCCTGGCAGGGGGCACTGAAGCTTTCTTT.

The CDR3 here is CASSVAGTGGQETQYF. The DNA for the CDR3 is TGTGCCAGCAGCGTAGCCGGGACAGGGGGGCAAGAGACCCAGTACTTC. V is TRBV9 and J is TRBJ2-5; 11 nucleotides agree with TRBD1. Trimming removed 0 bases from V and 2 bases from J; junction bases left unmatched: 3. Germline values: CDR1 SGDLS, CDR2 YYNGEE. The CDR3 length is 16 residues.

In this sample, this clone turned up a few times. The chain's CDR3 is CASSLAGPSYEQYF. In DNA, the CDR3 is TGTGCCAGCAGCTTAGCTGGGCCTTCTTACGAGCAGTACTTC. This chain uses TRBV7-2 with TRBJ2-7, with unresolved D. The V gene lost 0 bases and the J gene lost 4 bases, with 10 bases spanning the gap. From germline, CDR1 is SGHTA and CDR2 FQGNSA. This CDR3 is 14 amino acids long.

The V gene is TRBV28, the J gene TRBJ1-1; D gene unclear. V was trimmed by 1 base and J by 1 base, leaving 10 bases between them. Per the germline V gene, CDR1 is MDHEN and CDR2 is SYDVKM. CDR3 length: 15 residues. Here the CDR3 DNA reads TGTGCCAGCAGTTTATACTGGGGTACGAACACTGAAGCTTTCTTT. This encodes CASSLYWGTNTEAFF.

The CDR3 bases are TGTGCCAGCAGCGTAGCCCCCGGACATCCCACAGATGAAAAACTGTTTTTT. This codes for CASSVAPGHPTDEKLFF. The V gene is TRBV9, the J gene TRBJ1-4; maybe TRBD1 (5 bases). Trimming stripped 0 bases from V and 6 bases from J, with 18 bases between. CDR3 length: 17 amino acids. CDR1 and CDR2 from the germline V gene are SGDLS and YYNGEE. The variable domain in full, with the rest retrieved from reference TRBV9 and TRBJ1-4, is DSGVTQTPKHLITATGQRVTLRCSPRSGDLSVYWYQQSLDQGLQFLIQYYNGEERAKGNILERFSAQQFPDLHSELNLSSLELGDSALYFCASSVAPGHPTDEKLFFGSGTQLSVL.

The rearrangement links TRBV2 to TRBJ2-3, with D unresolved. CDR1 SNHLY and CDR2 FYNNEI come from the germline V gene. Trimming stripped 7 bases from V and 4 bases from J, with 12 bases between. The CDR3 consists of 13 residues. The CDR3 here is CASMVLEADTQYF. The CDR3 DNA sequence: TGTGCCAGCATGGTTCTAGAAGCAGATACGCAGTATTTT.

CDR3: CASSGQGGINKQYF. As DNA, the CDR3 is TGTGCCAGCAGTGGACAGGGGGGAATTAATAAGCAGTACTTC. The chain employs TRBV2 and TRBJ2-7; 9 bases map to TRBD1. Germline V lookup: CDR1 SNHLY, CDR2 FYNNEI. The CDR3 is 14 amino acids. The junction had 9 bases not matched to a gene; V was cut back by 4 bases and J by 8 bases.

The CDR3 loop reads CAWSVPNRGSQPQHF. For the CDR3, the DNA is TGTGCCTGGAGTGTACCTAACAGGGGGAGTCAGCCCCAGCATTTT. The chain employs TRBV30 and TRBJ1-5; 8 bases align to TRBD1. Germline CDR1 reads GTSNPN; CDR2 reads SVGIG (reference sequence). The V gene end was trimmed by 0 bases and the J gene end by 6 bases; junction bases not matched to a gene: 7. The CDR3 runs to 15 residues.

This chain joins TRBV7-9 and TRBJ2-7; 7 bases line up with TRBD1. The CDR3 consists of 14 residues. The germline V gene has CDR1 SEHNR and CDR2 FQNEAQ (reference sequence). Trimming at V came to 5 bases and at J to 3 bases, leaving 7 bases not matched to a gene. The CDR3 spells CASSPRTGHYEQYF. CDR3 nucleotide sequence: TGTGCCAGCAGCCCCCGGACAGGACACTACGAGCAGTACTTC. Supplemented by reference TRBV7-9 and TRBJ2-7, the full variable domain reads DTGVSQNPRHKITKRGQNVTFRCDPISEHNRLYWYRQTLGQGPEFLTYFQNEAQLEKSRLLSDRFSAERPKGSFSTLEIQRTEQGDSAMYLCASSPRTGHYEQYFGPGTRLTVT.

The chain uses TRBV27 and TRBJ1-5; D unresolved. This CDR3 region has 15 residues. V was cut by 0 bases and J by 3 bases, with 9 bases left in between. CDR1 and CDR2 from the germline V gene are MNHEY and SMNVEV (reference sequence). CDR3 nucleotide sequence: TGTGCCAGCAGTTTATCGGGCAGACCCAATCAGCCCCAGCATTTT. Translating it yields CASSLSGRPNQPQHF.

The rearrangement links TRBV10-3 to TRBJ1-1, with D perhaps matching TRBD1 (5 bases). Per the germline V gene, CDR1 is ENHRY and CDR2 is SYGVKD. Trimming took off 3 bases at V and 5 bases at J, with 16 bases between the two ends. The CDR3 totals 15 residues. In DNA, the CDR3 is TGTGCCATCAGTGATGAGGCAGGGACGAAGACTGAAGCTTTCTTT. Its protein is CAISDEAGTKTEAFF.

The chain employs TRBV29-1 and TRBJ1-2; possible D gene TRBD1, 5 bases. Trimming removed 2 bases at V and 2 bases at J, with 21 bases between. The CDR3 runs 17 residues. Germline CDR1 is SQVTM and CDR2 is ANQGSEA. The CDR3 coding sequence is TGCAGCGTTGAAACCAACAATTTGGGACCGATAAACTATGGCTACACCTTC. Its protein product is CSVETNNLGPINYGYTF.

The chain uses TRBV5-1 and TRBJ2-3, with 7 bases fitting TRBD2. The germline V gene has CDR1 SGHRS and CDR2 YFSETQ. This CDR3 is built from 16 residues. Germline trimming cut 3 bases from V and 3 bases from J; bases unmatched to any gene: 10. The CDR3 DNA reads TGCGCCAGCAGCTCGGGGAACAACGGGGGGACAGATACGCAGTATTTT. Amino acid sequence: CASSSGNNGGTDTQYF. Drawing the rest from reference TRBV5-1 and TRBJ2-3, the complete variable domain is KAGVTQTPRYLIKTRGQQVTLSCSPISGHRSVSWYQQTPGQGLQFLFEYFSETQRNKGNFPGRFSGRQFSNSRSEMNVSTLELGDSALYLCASSSGNNGGTDTQYFGPGTRLTVL.

The gene calls are TRBV7-6 and TRBJ1-1; TRBD1 matches 8 bases. Germline CDR1 is SGHVS and CDR2 is FNYEAQ. This CDR3 has 14 residues. V trimming: 5 bases; J trimming: 4 bases; junction bases outside the gene matches: 6. CDR3 region: CASSPTGEGTEAFF. CDR3 bases: TGTGCCAGCAGCCCGACAGGGGAGGGCACTGAAGCTTTCTTT.

V is TRBV4-2 and J is TRBJ2-2; tentatively, D is TRBD1 or TRBD2 (6 bases each). Germline values: CDR1 LGHNA, CDR2 YNFKEQ. With 1 base removed from V and 6 bases from J, the gap between germline ends came to 9 bases. The CDR3 loop spans 14 amino acids. CDR3 protein: CASSQGGAPGELFF. The CDR3 DNA reads TGTGCCAGCAGCCAAGGGGGGGCCCCCGGGGAGCTGTTTTTT.

The chain carries TRBV6-1 and TRBJ1-1; 7 bases line up with TRBD1. Per germline, CDR1 MNHNS and CDR2 SASEGT. J lost 0 bases, V lost 4 bases, and 8 bases had no gene match. CDR3 length: 16 residues. The CDR3 nucleotides read TGTGCCAGCAGTGGGGACAGAAAGTCCATGAACACTGAAGCTTTCTTT. Its protein product is CASSGDRKSMNTEAFF.

The chain couples TRBV5-1 to TRBJ2-3, with 10 positions matching TRBD1. J gave up 3 bases and V 0 bases, and 1 base lay outside the gene matches. The CDR3 contains 15 residues. Germline values: CDR1 SGHRS, CDR2 YFSETQ. DNA of the CDR3: TGCGCCAGCAGCTTGGGGGGACAGGGGACAGATACGCAGTATTTT. Translating gives CASSLGGQGTDTQYF. Based on the CDR3 plus reference TRBV5-1 and TRBJ2-3, the full variable domain is KAGVTQTPRYLIKTRGQQVTLSCSPISGHRSVSWYQQTPGQGLQFLFEYFSETQRNKGNFPGRFSGRQFSNSRSEMNVSTLELGDSALYLCASSLGGQGTDTQYFGPGTRLTVL.